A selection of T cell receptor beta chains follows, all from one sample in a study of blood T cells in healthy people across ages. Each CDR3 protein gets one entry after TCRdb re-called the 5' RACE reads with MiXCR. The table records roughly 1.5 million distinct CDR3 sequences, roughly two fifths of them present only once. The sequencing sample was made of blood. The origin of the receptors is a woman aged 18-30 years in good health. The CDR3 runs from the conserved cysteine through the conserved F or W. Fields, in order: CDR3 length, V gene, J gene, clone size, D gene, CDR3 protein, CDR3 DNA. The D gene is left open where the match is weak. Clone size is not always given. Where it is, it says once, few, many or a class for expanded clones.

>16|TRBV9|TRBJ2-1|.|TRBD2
CASSVGERGGRNEQFF
TGTGCCAGCAGCGTAGGGGAACGGGGGGGTCGCAATGAGCAGTTCTTC
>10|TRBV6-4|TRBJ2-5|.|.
CASPQETQYF
TGTGCCAGCCCTCAAGAGACCCAGTACTTC
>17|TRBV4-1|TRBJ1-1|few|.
CASSQDGVGWKSTEAFF
TGCGCCAGCAGCCAAGATGGGGTCGGGTGGAAGAGCACTGAAGCTTTCTTT
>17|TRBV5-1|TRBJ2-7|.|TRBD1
CASSYGSPGTGQNEQYF
TGCGCCAGCAGCTATGGGAGCCCCGGGACAGGTCAAAACGAGCAGTACTTC
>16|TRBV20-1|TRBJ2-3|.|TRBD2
CSARVPSGRSTDTQYF
TGCAGTGCTAGAGTACCTAGCGGGAGAAGCACAGATACGCAGTATTTT
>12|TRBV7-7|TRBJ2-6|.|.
CATTSGANVLTF
TGTGCTACAACTTCTGGGGCCAACGTCCTGACTTTC
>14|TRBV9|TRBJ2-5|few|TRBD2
CASSVSGGGETQYF
TGTGCCAGCAGCGTATCGGGGGGGGGAGAGACCCAGTACTTC
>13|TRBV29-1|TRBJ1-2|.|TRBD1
CSVIDRENYGYTF
TGCAGCGTTATAGACAGGGAGAACTATGGCTACACCTTC
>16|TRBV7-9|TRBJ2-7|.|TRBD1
CASSAASGTGSYEQYF
TGTGCCAGCAGCGCCGCGTCCGGGACAGGCTCCTACGAGCAGTACTTC
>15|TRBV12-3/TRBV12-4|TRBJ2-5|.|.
CASSLVPANSETQYF
TGTGCCAGCAGTTTGGTCCCCGCGAATTCAGAGACCCAGTACTTC
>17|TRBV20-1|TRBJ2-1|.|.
CSASNDFGRSSYNEQFF
TGCAGTGCTAGTAACGATTTCGGGAGAAGCTCCTACAATGAGCAGTTCTTC
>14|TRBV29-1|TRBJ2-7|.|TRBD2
CSVEGLAGVNEQYF
TGCAGCGTTGAGGGACTGGCGGGAGTCAACGAGCAGTACTTC
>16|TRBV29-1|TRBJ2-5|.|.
CSVEDSGTSRAETQYF
TGCAGCGTTGAAGATTCCGGGACATCCAGGGCAGAGACCCAGTACTTC
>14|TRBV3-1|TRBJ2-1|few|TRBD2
CASSLRTSEFEQFF
TGTGCCAGCAGCCTTAGGACTAGCGAGTTTGAGCAGTTCTTC
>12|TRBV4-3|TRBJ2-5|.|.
CASSQDEAERYF
TGCGCCAGCAGCCAAGATGAGGCCGAGCGGTACTTC
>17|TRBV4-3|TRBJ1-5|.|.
CASSQDSVRGNDQPQHF
TGCGCCAGCAGCCAAGATTCGGTCAGGGGAAACGATCAGCCCCAGCATTTT
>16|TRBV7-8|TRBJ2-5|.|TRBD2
CASSPRTSGGTETQYF
TGTGCCAGCAGCCCAAGGACTAGCGGGGGTACGGAGACCCAGTACTTC
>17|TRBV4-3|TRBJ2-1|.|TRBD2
CASSQDGLAGQDNEQFF
TGCGCCAGCAGCCAAGATGGACTAGCGGGGCAAGACAATGAGCAGTTCTTC
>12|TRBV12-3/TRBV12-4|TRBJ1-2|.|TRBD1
CASSPDRAGYTF
TGTGCCAGCAGTCCCGACAGGGCCGGCTACACCTTC
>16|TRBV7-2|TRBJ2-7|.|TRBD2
CASSLSSSGRGYEQYF
TGTGCCAGCAGCTTAAGTAGTAGCGGGAGAGGTTACGAGCAGTACTTC
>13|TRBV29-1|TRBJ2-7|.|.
CSVGRQSSYEQYF
TGCAGCGTTGGTCGGCAGAGCTCCTACGAGCAGTACTTC
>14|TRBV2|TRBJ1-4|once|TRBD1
CASRIQGSNEILFF
TGTGCCAGCAGGATACAGGGGTCTAATGAAATACTGTTTTTT
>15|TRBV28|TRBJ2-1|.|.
CASSFMGVEGREQFF
TGTGCCAGCAGTTTCATGGGAGTTGAAGGCCGCGAGCAGTTCTTC
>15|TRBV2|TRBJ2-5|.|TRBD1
CASSQDRGKQETQYF
TGTGCCAGCAGTCAGGACAGGGGGAAACAAGAGACCCAGTACTTC
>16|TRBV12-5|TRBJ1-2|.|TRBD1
CASGLPRQGADYGYTF
TGTGCTAGTGGTTTGCCACGACAGGGGGCAGACTATGGCTACACCTTC
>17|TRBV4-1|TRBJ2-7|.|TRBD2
CASSQGPSGGVYNEQYF
TGCGCCAGCAGCCAAGGCCCTAGCGGGGGGGTTTACAATGAGCAGTACTTC
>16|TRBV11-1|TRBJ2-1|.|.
CASSPIVIASYNEQFF
TGTGCCAGCAGCCCAATAGTGATAGCTTCCTACAATGAGCAGTTCTTC
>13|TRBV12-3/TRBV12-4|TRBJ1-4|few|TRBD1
CASRQGWLEKLFF
TGTGCCAGCAGACAGGGGTGGTTAGAAAAACTGTTTTTT
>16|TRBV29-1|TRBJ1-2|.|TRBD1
CSVRGQALKRGYGYTF
TGCAGCGTTAGGGGACAGGCCCTTAAGAGGGGCTATGGCTACACCTTC
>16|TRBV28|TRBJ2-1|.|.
CASSLWRSTAYNEQFF
TGTGCCAGCAGTTTGTGGAGGAGCACCGCCTACAATGAGCAGTTCTTC
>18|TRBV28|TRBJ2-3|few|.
CASSPIPHRWGDTDTQYF
TGTGCCAGCAGTCCCATACCTCACAGGTGGGGGGACACAGATACGCAGTATTTT
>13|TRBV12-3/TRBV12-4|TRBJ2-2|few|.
CASSQAHAGELFF
TGTGCCAGCAGCCAGGCCCACGCCGGGGAGCTGTTTTTT
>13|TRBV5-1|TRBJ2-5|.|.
CASSWGVEETQYF
TGCGCCAGCAGCTGGGGGGTGGAAGAGACCCAGTACTTC
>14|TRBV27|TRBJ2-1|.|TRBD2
CASGGLAGKNEQFF
TGTGCCAGCGGGGGACTAGCGGGAAAAAATGAGCAGTTCTTC
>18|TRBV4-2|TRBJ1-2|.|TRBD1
CASSQLVTGARANYGYTF
TGTGCCAGCAGCCAATTAGTGACAGGGGCCCGAGCTAACTATGGCTACACCTTC
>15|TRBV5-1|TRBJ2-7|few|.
CASRLGQEGYNEQYF
TGCGCCAGCAGATTAGGACAGGAGGGATACAATGAGCAGTACTTC
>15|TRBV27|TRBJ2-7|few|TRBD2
CASRPLWGTNDEQYF
TGTGCCAGCAGACCCCTATGGGGGACTAACGACGAGCAGTACTTC
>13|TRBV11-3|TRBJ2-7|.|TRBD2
CASSETSAYEQYF
TGTGCCAGCAGCGAGACTAGCGCCTACGAGCAGTACTTC
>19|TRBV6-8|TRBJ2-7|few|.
CASSYYPRGTSQLPYEQYF
TGTGCCAGCAGTTACTACCCCCGTGGAACTTCGCAGCTTCCCTACGAGCAGTACTTC
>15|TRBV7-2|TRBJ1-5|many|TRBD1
CASSRRTGGDQPQHF
TGTGCCAGCAGCCGGAGGACAGGGGGCGATCAGCCCCAGCATTTT
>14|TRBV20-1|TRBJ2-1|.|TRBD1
CSAPPGQKFNEQFF
TGCAGTGCTCCACCGGGACAGAAGTTCAATGAGCAGTTCTTC
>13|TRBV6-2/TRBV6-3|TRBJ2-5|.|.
CASSPSWAETQYF
TGTGCCAGCAGTCCCAGCTGGGCGGAGACCCAGTACTTC
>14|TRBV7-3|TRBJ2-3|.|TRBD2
CASSPGTTADTQYF
TGTGCCAGCAGCCCCGGGACTACGGCAGATACGCAGTATTTT
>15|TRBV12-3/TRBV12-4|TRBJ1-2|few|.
CASSLRLSPNYGYTF
TGTGCCAGCAGTCTTCGACTCAGCCCTAACTATGGCTACACCTTC
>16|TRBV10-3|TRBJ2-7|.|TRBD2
CAISDPLAGGSYEQYF
TGTGCCATCAGTGACCCCCTAGCGGGGGGCTCCTACGAGCAGTACTTC
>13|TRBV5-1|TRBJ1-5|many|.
CASSLGHNQPQHF
TGCGCCAGCAGCCTGGGGCACAATCAGCCCCAGCATTTT
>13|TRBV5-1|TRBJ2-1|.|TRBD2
CASSLWREAEQFF
TGCGCCAGCAGCTTGTGGCGGGAGGCTGAGCAGTTCTTC
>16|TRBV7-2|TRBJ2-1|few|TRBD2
CASSLDLGLAANEQFF
TGTGCCAGCAGCTTAGATCTGGGACTAGCGGCCAATGAGCAGTTCTTC
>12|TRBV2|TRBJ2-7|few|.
CASGGMSYEQYF
TGTGCCAGCGGGGGCATGTCGTACGAGCAGTACTTC